Below, 15 T cell receptor beta chains from the same sample are listed, as sequenced in a study of shared T cell receptors in the human thymus. The assay was immunoSEQ multiplex PCR, and TCRdb's table has in-frame clones only and misses some. The profile shows 500,000 to 850,000 clones, about 90% of them singletons. These data were likewise used in another study, on human thymus T cells.

Sequenced input: thymocytes. The receptor source for this set is a boy in the first two years of life with a congenital heart defect.

This chain links TRBV27 with TRBJ2-1; 7 bases align to TRBD2. J was trimmed by 5 bases and V by 0 bases; bases with no gene match: 7. The CDR3 covers 16 residues. CDR1 and CDR2 from the germline V gene are MNHEY and SMNVEV (reference sequence). In DNA, the CDR3 is TGTGCCAGCAGTTTATCGGTGAGGCGGGAGCACAATGAGCAGTTCTTC. Its protein is CASSLSVRREHNEQFF.

This clone was observed a single time. This sequence joins TRBV5-1 and TRBJ2-5, with TRBD1 matching over 8 bases. Germline V CDR1 and CDR2: SGHRS, YFSETQ. CDR3 length: 13 residues. V was pared by 4 bases and J by 3 bases, with 2 bases of the junction left unmatched. CDR3 in amino acids: CASSKGQEETQYF. The CDR3 nucleotides are TGCGCCAGCAGCAAGGGACAGGAAGAGACCCAGTACTTC.

This chain links TRBV10-1 with TRBJ2-7, with 8 bases fitting TRBD1. CDR3 length: 14 amino acids. With V trimmed by 4 bases and J by 6 bases, 8 bases remained unmatched. Germline V lookup: CDR1 WNHNN, CDR2 SYGVQD (reference sequence). CDR3 amino acids: CASSAIRGLGEQYF. CDR3 in DNA: TGCGCCAGCAGTGCTATCAGGGGGCTGGGCGAGCAGTACTTC.

The chain recombines TRBV6-5 with TRBJ2-5, with 11 bases fitting TRBD2. This CDR3 is 15 amino acids long. Germline CDR1 is MNHEY and CDR2 is SVGAGI. With V trimmed by 6 bases and J by 5 bases, 8 bases remained unmatched. The CDR3 is CASRSRTSGRETQYF. In nucleotides, the CDR3 is TGTGCCAGCAGGAGCCGGACTAGCGGGCGGGAGACCCAGTACTTC.

This clone has only one observation. This chain joins TRBV5-1 and TRBJ2-3, with 10 bases aligning to TRBD2. The CDR3 has 16 amino acids. J gave up 5 bases and V 4 bases, and 10 bases lay outside the gene matches. Germline values: CDR1 SGHRS, CDR2 YFSETQ. The CDR3 DNA is TGCGCCAGCAGCCCACTAGCGGGAATCATTGGAGATACGCAGTATTTT. The encoded protein is CASSPLAGIIGDTQYF.

This clone was seen a few times. The CDR3 sequence is CASSRLRGNTGELFF. In DNA, the CDR3 is TGCGCCAGCAGCCGTCTCAGGGGGAACACCGGGGAGCTGTTTTTT. The V and J genes are TRBV5-1 and TRBJ2-2, with D perhaps matching TRBD1 (6 bases). This CDR3 is built from 15 residues. Looked up from germline, CDR1 is SGHRS and CDR2 is YFSETQ. Trimming removed 4 bases at V and 1 base at J, with 11 bases between. The whole variable domain, filled in from reference TRBV5-1 and TRBJ2-2, reads KAGVTQTPRYLIKTRGQQVTLSCSPISGHRSVSWYQQTPGQGLQFLFEYFSETQRNKGNFPGRFSGRQFSNSRSEMNVSTLELGDSALYLCASSRLRGNTGELFFGEGSRLTVL.

The chain is built from TRBV19 and TRBJ2-7; 9 bases are shared with TRBD1. The germline CDR1 and CDR2 sequences are LNHDA and SQIVND (reference sequence). The CDR3 is 13 residues long. V lost 4 bases to trimming and J lost 3 bases; unmatched junction nucleotides: 1. CDR3 sequence reads: CASSTDRGYEQYF. The CDR3 DNA reads as TGTGCCAGTAGTACGGACAGGGGCTACGAGCAGTACTTC.

The table lists this clone with a few counts. The rearrangement joins TRBV14 to TRBJ1-1; 8 nucleotides match TRBD1. The germline V gene has CDR1 SGHDN and CDR2 FVKESK. V lost 0 bases, J lost 9 bases, and 12 bases stayed unmatched. This CDR3 is 16 amino acids long. This CDR3 reads CASSQDGQGRPMKAFF. DNA of the CDR3: TGTGCCAGCAGCCAAGATGGACAGGGAAGGCCCATGAAAGCTTTCTTT. Combining the CDR3 with reference TRBV14 and TRBJ1-1 gives the whole variable domain EAGVTQFPSHSVIEKGQTVTLRCDPISGHDNLYWYRRVMGKEIKFLLHFVKESKQDESGMPNNRFLAERTGGTYSTLKVQPAELEDSGVYFCASSQDGQGRPMKAFFGQGTRLTVV.

The chain joins TRBV7-9 to TRBJ2-1, with 12 bases lining up with TRBD2. Germline-derived CDR1 and CDR2 are SEHNR and FQNEAQ (reference sequence). The CDR3 has 18 residues. Trimming removed 0 bases from V and 2 bases from J; junction bases left unmatched: 5. CDR3 in amino acids: CASSLAETSGGPYNEQFF. DNA of the CDR3: TGTGCCAGCAGCTTAGCGGAGACTAGCGGGGGACCCTACAATGAGCAGTTCTTC.

The chain recombines TRBV30 with TRBJ1-4; 8 bases align to TRBD1. The CDR3 loop spans 13 amino acids. Germline assignment: CDR1 GTSNPN and CDR2 SVGIG (reference sequence). Unmatched junction bases numbered 4, after V lost 4 bases and J lost 6 bases. The CDR3 is CAWTPTGDEKLFF. CDR3 coding DNA: TGTGCCTGGACGCCGACAGGGGATGAAAAACTGTTTTTT.

The chain recombines TRBV6-5 with TRBJ1-5, with D perhaps matching TRBD1 (6 bases). CDR3 length: 15 amino acids. Germline lookup yields CDR1 MNHEY and CDR2 SVGAGI. V was pared by 6 bases and J by 0 bases, with 12 bases between. CDR3 amino acids: CASSSEQGSNQPQHF. In DNA form, the CDR3 reads TGTGCCAGCAGCTCAGAACAGGGTAGCAATCAGCCCCAGCATTTT.

V and J are TRBV28 and TRBJ1-1; 7 bases are shared with TRBD1. The ends lost 9 bases at V and 7 bases at J; junction bases unmatched: 8. The CDR3 totals 12 residues. CDR1 is MDHEN, CDR2 SYDVKM, per germline. The CDR3 nucleotides are TGTGCCAGTCTGGACAGGCCCCATGAAGCTTTCTTT. As protein: CASLDRPHEAFF.

The chain uses TRBV4-1 and TRBJ1-1, with TRBD1 identical over 8 bases. Per germline, CDR1 MGHRA and CDR2 YSYEKL. V lost 0 bases and J lost 0; bases outside the gene matches: 18. This CDR3 contains 21 residues. CDR3 nucleotides: TGCGCCAGCAGCCAAGAGAACCTCAGGACAGGGAAGTGGTCGATGAACACTGAAGCTTTCTTT. Protein: CASSQENLRTGKWSMNTEAFF.

The chain joins TRBV4-2 to TRBJ2-1; TRBD2 agrees at 9 bases. Germline CDR1 is LGHNA and CDR2 is YNFKEQ. After removal of 2 bases from V and 3 bases from J, the junction contained 2 bases not matched to a gene. The CDR3 is 15 residues long. The CDR3 is CASSQISGGYNEQFF. The CDR3 DNA sequence: TGTGCCAGCAGCCAAATTAGCGGGGGCTACAATGAGCAGTTCTTC.

The chain recombines TRBV5-1 with TRBJ1-1; D gene uncertain. The V end was cut by 3 bases, the J end by 0 bases, with 6 bases between. The CDR3 has 13 residues. Germline CDR1 SGHRS, CDR2 YFSETQ. CDR3 nucleotide sequence: TGCGCCAGCAGCTCCCCTATGAACACTGAAGCTTTCTTT. Amino acid sequence: CASSSPMNTEAFF.